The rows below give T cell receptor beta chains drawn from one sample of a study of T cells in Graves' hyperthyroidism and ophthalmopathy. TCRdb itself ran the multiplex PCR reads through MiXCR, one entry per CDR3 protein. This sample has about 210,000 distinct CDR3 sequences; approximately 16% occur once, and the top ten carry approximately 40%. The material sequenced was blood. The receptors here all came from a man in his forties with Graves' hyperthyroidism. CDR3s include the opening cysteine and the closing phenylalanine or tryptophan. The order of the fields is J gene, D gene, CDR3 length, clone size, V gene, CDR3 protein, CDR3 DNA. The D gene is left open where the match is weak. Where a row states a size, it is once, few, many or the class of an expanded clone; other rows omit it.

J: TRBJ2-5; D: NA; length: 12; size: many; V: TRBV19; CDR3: CASRQVGETQYF; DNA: TGTGCCAGCCGACAGGTTGGGGAGACCCAGTACTTC
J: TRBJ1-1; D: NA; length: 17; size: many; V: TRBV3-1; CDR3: CASRLSWQGAGSTEAFF; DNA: TGTGCCAGCAGGCTCAGTTGGCAAGGAGCAGGGAGCACTGAAGCTTTCTTT
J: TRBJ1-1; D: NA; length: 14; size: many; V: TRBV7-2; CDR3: CASSLTGVGTEAFF; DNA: TGTGCCAGCAGCTTAACGGGGGTGGGGACTGAAGCTTTCTTT
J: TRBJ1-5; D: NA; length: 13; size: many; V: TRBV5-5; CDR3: CASSADPDQPQHF; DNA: TGTGCCAGCAGCGCCGACCCTGACCAGCCCCAGCATTTT
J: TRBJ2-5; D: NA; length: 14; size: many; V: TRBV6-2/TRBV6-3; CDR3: CASSPGTLEETQYF; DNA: TGTGCCAGCAGTCCCGGGACACTCGAAGAGACCCAGTACTTC
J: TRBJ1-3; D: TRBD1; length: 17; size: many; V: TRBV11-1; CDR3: CASSRSGTGASGNTIYF; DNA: TGTGCCAGCAGCCGCTCCGGAACAGGGGCCTCTGGAAACACCATATATTTT
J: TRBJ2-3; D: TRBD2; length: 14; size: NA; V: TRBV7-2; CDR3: CASSLGGRADTQYF; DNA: TGTGCCAGCAGCTTGGGCGGGAGAGCTGATACGCAGTATTTT
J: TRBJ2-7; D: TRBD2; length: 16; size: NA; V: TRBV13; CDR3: CASSSPGLAGGCEQYF; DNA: TGTGCCAGCAGCTCCCCGGGACTAGCGGGGGGATGCGAGCAGTACTTC
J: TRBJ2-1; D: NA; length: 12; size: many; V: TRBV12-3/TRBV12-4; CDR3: CASSPRGDEQFF; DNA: TGTGCCAGCAGCCCACGCGGCGATGAGCAGTTCTTC
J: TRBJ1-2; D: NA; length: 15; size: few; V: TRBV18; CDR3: CASSPDLQVNYGYTF; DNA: TGTGCCAGCTCACCTGACTTACAGGTTAACTATGGCTACACCTTC
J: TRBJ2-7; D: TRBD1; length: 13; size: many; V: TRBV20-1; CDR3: CSANRDRGQEQYF; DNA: TGCAGTGCTAACCGGGACAGGGGGCAAGAGCAGTACTTC
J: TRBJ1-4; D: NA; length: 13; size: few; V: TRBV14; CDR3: CASSQDRRLGLFF; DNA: TGTGCCAGCAGCCAAGATAGACGGCTTGGACTGTTTTTT
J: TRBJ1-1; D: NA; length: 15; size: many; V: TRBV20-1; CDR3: CSASAPIQGNTEAFF; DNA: TGCAGTGCTAGTGCCCCAATACAGGGGAACACTGAAGCTTTCTTT
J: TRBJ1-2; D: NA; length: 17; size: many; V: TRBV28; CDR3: CASSNPGGGRTIYGYTF; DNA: TGTGCCAGCAGCAATCCCGGGGGGGGGCGAACCATCTATGGCTACACCTTC
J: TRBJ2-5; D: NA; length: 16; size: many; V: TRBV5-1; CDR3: CASSLGVTGHQETQYF; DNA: TGCGCCAGCAGCTTGGGTGTGACCGGGCACCAAGAGACCCAGTACTTC
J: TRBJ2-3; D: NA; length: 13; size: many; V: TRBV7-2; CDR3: CASSLGRGTVQYF; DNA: TGTGCCAGCAGCTTAGGTCGAGGCACGGTGCAGTATTTT
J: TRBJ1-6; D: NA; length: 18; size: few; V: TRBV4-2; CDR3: CASSQDRGWGGLNSPLHF; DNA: TGTGCCAGCAGCCAAGATAGGGGTTGGGGGGGCTTGAATTCACCCCTCCACTTT
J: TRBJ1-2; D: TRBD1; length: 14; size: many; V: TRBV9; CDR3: CASSVEDRGYGYTF; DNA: TGTGCCAGCAGCGTCGAGGACAGGGGGTATGGCTACACCTTC
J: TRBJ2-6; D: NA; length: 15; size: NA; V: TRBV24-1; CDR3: CATSDPQSGANVLTF; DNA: TGTGCCACCAGTGACCCTCAATCTGGGGCCAACGTCCTGACTTTC
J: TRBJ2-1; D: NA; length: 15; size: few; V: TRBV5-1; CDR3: CASSLDRHSYNEQFF; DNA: TGCGCCAGCAGCTTGGACAGACACTCCTACAATGAGCAGTTCTTC
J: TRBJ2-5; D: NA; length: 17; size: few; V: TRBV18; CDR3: CASSPPTEAATPETQYF; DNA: TGTGCCAGCTCACCACCTACGGAGGCAGCCACCCCGGAGACCCAGTACTTC
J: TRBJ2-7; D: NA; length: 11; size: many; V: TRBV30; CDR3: CAWSTYYEQYF; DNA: TGTGCCTGGAGTACATACTACGAGCAGTACTTC
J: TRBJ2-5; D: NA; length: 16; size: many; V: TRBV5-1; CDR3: CASSPRATGKAETQYF; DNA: TGCGCCAGCAGCCCACGGGCAACAGGCAAAGCGGAGACCCAGTACTTC
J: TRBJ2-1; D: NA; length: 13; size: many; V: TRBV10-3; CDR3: CAISVPGRDEQFF; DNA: TGTGCCATCAGTGTACCGGGTCGTGATGAGCAGTTCTTC
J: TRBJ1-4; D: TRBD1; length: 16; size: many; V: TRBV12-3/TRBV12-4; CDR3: CASSLARTGNSEKLFF; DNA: TGTGCCAGCAGTTTAGCCCGGACAGGGAATAGTGAAAAACTGTTTTTT
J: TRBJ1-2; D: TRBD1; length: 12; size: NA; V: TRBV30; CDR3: CASAGTVNGYTF; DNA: TGTGCCTCCGCCGGGACAGTGAATGGCTACACCTTC
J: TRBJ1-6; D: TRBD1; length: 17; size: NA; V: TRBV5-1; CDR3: CASSQTGTGVTNSPLHF; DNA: TGCGCCAGCAGCCAAACCGGGACAGGGGTTACGAATTCACCCCTCCACTTT
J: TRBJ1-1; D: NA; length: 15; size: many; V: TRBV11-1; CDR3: CASSSGGRPNTEAFF; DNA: TGTGCCAGCAGCTCCGGGGGGCGGCCCAACACTGAAGCTTTCTTT
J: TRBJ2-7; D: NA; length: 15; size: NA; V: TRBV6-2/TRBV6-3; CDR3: CASSYWRGQAYEQYF; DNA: TGTGCCAGCAGTTACTGGAGGGGGCAGGCCTACGAGCAGTACTTC
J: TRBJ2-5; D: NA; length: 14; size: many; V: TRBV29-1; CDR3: CSVEFYTGGGTQYF; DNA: TGCAGCGTTGAATTCTACACCGGAGGTGGGACCCAGTACTTC
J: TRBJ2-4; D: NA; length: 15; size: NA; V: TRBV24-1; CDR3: CATSDGKGAKNIQYF; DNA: TGTGCCACCAGTGACGGAAAGGGAGCCAAAAACATTCAGTACTTC